This T cell receptor (beta chain) is from a study of OX40 agonist ivuxolimab in advanced cancers. Study-wide results and limits: Low levels of normalized T-cell clonal expansion also appeared in some nonresponders.

V was pared by 5 bases and J by 3 bases, with 10 bases between. Germline assignment: CDR1 MNHEY and CDR2 SVGAGI. This CDR3 has 13 residues. The repertoire was sequenced with immunoSEQ multiplex PCR; TCRdb's copy has only in-frame clones and lacks some. The data show roughly 68,000 clones, 80% to 95% seen once. For this clone: Its antigen is unknown.

The starting material was CD4+ or CD8+ T cells sorted from blood, obtained in a trial of the OX40 agonist ivuxolimab. J is TRBJ1-1 and V is TRBV6-5; D is unclear. The TCR comes from an adult with an advanced solid tumor such as melanoma, head and neck, liver or kidney cancer. CDR3 protein: CASSLYQDTEAFF. CDR3 sequence (DNA): TGTGCCAGCAGTCTATACCAGGACACTGAAGCTTTCTTT.